This is a list of T cell receptor beta chains from one sample in a study of blood T cell repertoires in COVID-19. Assay used: immunoSEQ multiplex PCR; TCRdb lists only in-frame clones, some missing. The table records fewer than 250,000 clones, around 88% of them present only once. The material sequenced was peripheral blood. These receptors were taken from a woman older than 75 with COVID-19, enrolled during active disease. CDR3s include the opening cysteine and the closing phenylalanine or tryptophan. D genes are given only for firm matches. Clone size is shown for a subset of rows, as once, few, many or a class of expanded clone.

. | . | TRBJ2-5 | TRBV18 | TGTGCCAGCTCGAAACTCTTACAGGGCAGTGGAGAGACCCAGTACTTC | CASSKLLQGSGETQYF
. | TRBD2 | TRBJ2-3 | TRBV28 | TGTGCCAGCAGTTCCGGGGGGAATGCAGATACGCAGTATTTT | CASSSGGNADTQYF
. | TRBD1 | TRBJ2-1 | TRBV7-6 | TGTGCCAGCAGCTCCCCGGGACAGGGGAGGAAAAATGAGCAGTTCTTC | CASSSPGQGRKNEQFF
. | . | TRBJ2-1 | TRBV2 | TGTGCCAGCAGCGCTACTAGATCTGGCAATGAGCAGTTCTTC | CASSATRSGNEQFF
. | . | TRBJ1-5 | TRBV19 | TGTGCCACCACTTGGGGCAGCAATCAGCCCCAGCATTTT | CATTWGSNQPQHF
. | TRBD1 | TRBJ1-1 | TRBV6-5 | TGTGCCAGCACCGATCGGGGACAGGGGAACACTGAAGCTTTCTTT | CASTDRGQGNTEAFF
. | TRBD1 | TRBJ1-6 | TRBV10-3 | TGTGCCATCAGCTCCGGGACAGGGTATCGTACTATGATTTCACCCCTCCACTTT | CAISSGTGYRTMISPLHF
. | TRBD1 | TRBJ2-5 | TRBV10-3 | TGTGCCATCAGTGAGCCGGGACAGGGGTTTTACTTC | CAISEPGQGFYF
. | TRBD2 | TRBJ2-2 | TRBV10-3 | TGTGCCATGTCCGGGACTAGCGGTATCGGGGAGCTGTTTTTT | CAMSGTSGIGELFF
. | TRBD2 | TRBJ2-1 | TRBV5-1 | TGCGCCAGCAGCCCAGCGGGGGTGAACAATGAGCAGTTCTTC | CASSPAGVNNEQFF
. | . | TRBJ2-5 | TRBV2 | TGTGCCAGCAGTGAGAGGGCAGCCCTGGGGACCCAGTACTTC | CASSERAALGTQYF
. | TRBD1 | TRBJ1-3 | TRBV28 | TGTGCCAGCAGGCCCGGGACAGGGGGCTCTGGAAACACCATATATTTT | CASRPGTGGSGNTIYF
. | TRBD2 | TRBJ2-3 | TRBV7-3 | TGTGCCAGCAGCTTAGGGACTAGTGGAGATACGCAGTATTTT | CASSLGTSGDTQYF
. | . | TRBJ1-6 | TRBV18 | TGTGCCAGCTCCGACAGGAATTCACCCCTCCACTTT | CASSDRNSPLHF
. | TRBD1 | TRBJ1-4 | TRBV11-1 | TGTGCCAGCAGCTCGGGACAGCCTAATGAAAAACTGTTTTTT | CASSSGQPNEKLFF
once | . | TRBJ1-3 | TRBV20-1 | TGCAGTGCTAGTCTCGGCGAGGCTGGAAACACCATATATTTT | CSASLGEAGNTIYF
. | TRBD1 | TRBJ1-1 | TRBV6-4 | TGTGCCAGCAGCCAGGGACAGGGGACTGAAGCTTTCTTT | CASSQGQGTEAFF
. | TRBD2 | TRBJ2-7 | TRBV6-2/TRBV6-3 | TGTGCCAGCAGCCTTGGACTAGCGGGGGGGCCAGAGCAGTACTTC | CASSLGLAGGPEQYF
. | . | TRBJ2-2 | TRBV7-2 | TGTGCCAGCAGCCGCTCAGGGTTGAACACCGGGGAGCTGTTTTTT | CASSRSGLNTGELFF
. | TRBD2 | TRBJ2-2 | TRBV7-3 | TGTGCCAGCAGCCCTCCACCGGGACTAGCGGGGACCGGGGAGCTGTTTTTT | CASSPPPGLAGTGELFF
. | . | TRBJ2-3 | TRBV12-3/TRBV12-4 | TGTGCCAGCAGTCCCGGAGATACGCAGTATTTT | CASSPGDTQYF
. | . | TRBJ2-3 | TRBV5-1 | TGCGCCAGCAGCTTGACAGGTATCACAGATACGCAGTATTTT | CASSLTGITDTQYF
few | . | TRBJ2-3 | TRBV6-6 | TGTGCCAGCAATTTAGCGGCGGGCGCAGATACGCAGTATTTT | CASNLAAGADTQYF
. | TRBD2 | TRBJ2-1 | TRBV19 | TGTGCCAGTAGTTTGGGCGGGGGAGCTTACAATGAGCAGTTCTTC | CASSLGGGAYNEQFF
. | . | TRBJ1-4 | TRBV5-1 | TGCGCCAGCAGCCCCGGAGGTGAAAAACTGTTTTTT | CASSPGGEKLFF
. | TRBD1 | TRBJ1-6 | TRBV19 | TGTGCCACCCATGCGGGACAGACGAATTCACCCCTCCACTTT | CATHAGQTNSPLHF
few | . | TRBJ1-4 | TRBV7-8 | TGTGCCAGCAGCGTGAGGTCAGCAAATGAAAAACTGTTTTTT | CASSVRSANEKLFF
once | TRBD1 | TRBJ2-5 | TRBV18 | TGTGCCAGCTCACCGGACAGGGTAAAAGAGACCCAGTACTTC | CASSPDRVKETQYF
. | . | TRBJ1-2 | TRBV13 | TGTGCCAGCAGCTTAGGCACGGACTATGGCTACACCTTC | CASSLGTDYGYTF
. | . | TRBJ2-3 | TRBV19 | TGTGCCAGTAGTATCCGTCGGGCAGATACGCAGTATTTT | CASSIRRADTQYF
few | TRBD2 | TRBJ2-2 | TRBV4-2 | TGTGCCAGCAGCCAAGCCGGACTAGCGGGGGGGCCGGCGTCCGGGGAGCTGTTTTTT | CASSQAGLAGGPASGELFF
. | TRBD2 | TRBJ2-7 | TRBV27 | TGTGCCAGCAGCGAGCGGGGGCGACCCTACGAGCAGTACTTC | CASSERGRPYEQYF
. | . | TRBJ1-4 | TRBV13 | TGTGCCAGCAGTAGAGGATCCGATGAAAAACTGTTTTTT | CASSRGSDEKLFF
. | . | TRBJ1-1 | TRBV5-1 | TGCGCCAGCAGCTTGGCCCAGGGTGTCGTCTACTCTGAAGCTTTCTTT | CASSLAQGVVYSEAFF
once | TRBD1 | TRBJ1-1 | TRBV19 | TGTGCCAGTATCTGGGGGACAGAGAACACTGAAGCTTTCTTT | CASIWGTENTEAFF
. | . | TRBJ2-3 | TRBV5-4 | TGTGCCAGCAGCCGGGCTAGCGAGAGCACAGATACGCAGTATTTT | CASSRASESTDTQYF
once | . | TRBJ1-4 | TRBV7-9 | TGTGCCAGCAGCTTAGCGAGGCAGGGTAATGAAAAACTGTTTTTT | CASSLARQGNEKLFF
. | TRBD2 | TRBJ2-3 | TRBV6-4 | TGTGCCAGCAGTCCGGAAGCGGGGGGCCGGGATACGCAGTATTTT | CASSPEAGGRDTQYF
. | . | TRBJ1-5 | TRBV19 | TGTGCCAGTAGTATCGGACTAAGCAATCAGCCCCAGCATTTT | CASSIGLSNQPQHF
. | . | TRBJ1-5 | TRBV4-1 | TGCGCCAGCAGCCAAGAAGCGGGGGCACAGCCCCAGCATTTT | CASSQEAGAQPQHF
. | . | TRBJ2-7 | TRBV27 | TGTGCCAGCAGCACGTCAGGAGGGGTGGTCTACGAGCAGTACTTC | CASSTSGGVVYEQYF
. | . | TRBJ2-2 | TRBV30 | TGTGCCTGGACCTTTAACACCGGGGAGCTGTTTTTT | CAWTFNTGELFF
. | TRBD1 | TRBJ1-1 | TRBV3-1/TRBV3-2 | TGTGCCAGCAGCCCATGGCAGGGGGTAGGTACTGAAGCTTTCTTT | CASSPWQGVGTEAFF
. | TRBD1 | TRBJ1-5 | TRBV19 | TGTGCCAGTAGTATGGGGACAGCTAATCAGCCCCAGCATTTT | CASSMGTANQPQHF
. | . | TRBJ2-5 | TRBV6-6 | TGTGCCAGCAGTTACTCAGAGCCCCAGTACTTC | CASSYSEPQYF
. | . | TRBJ1-5 | TRBV6-6 | TGTGCCAGCAGTTACCAGGGCACCAATCAGCCCCAGCATTTT | CASSYQGTNQPQHF
once | . | TRBJ1-5 | TRBV5-1 | TGCGCCAGCAGCTTGGACATGGATCAGCCCCAGCATTTT | CASSLDMDQPQHF
once | . | TRBJ2-3 | TRBV4-1 | TGCGCCAGCAGCCAAGAAGAGGGCCTCACAGATACGCAGTATTTT | CASSQEEGLTDTQYF
. | TRBD2 | TRBJ2-4 | TRBV18 | TGTGCCAGCTCACCACCGAGCGGGGGTCCCAAAAACATTCAGTACTTC | CASSPPSGGPKNIQYF
. | TRBD1 | TRBJ1-6 | TRBV18 | TGTGCCAGCTCACAAAGGGACAGGGGTTCACCCCTCCACTTT | CASSQRDRGSPLHF
. | TRBD1 | TRBJ1-6 | TRBV5-1 | TGCGCCAGCAGCCTCCAGGGACAGCCAAATTCACCCCTCCACTTT | CASSLQGQPNSPLHF
. | TRBD2 | TRBJ2-3 | TRBV18 | TGTGCCAGCTCACCCCCGGGACTAGCCACAGATACGCAGTATTTT | CASSPPGLATDTQYF
. | . | TRBJ2-1 | TRBV5-1 | TGCGCCAGCAGGAGGGGGAAACCTTTAAAGTGGGACGATGAGCAGTTCTTC | CASRRGKPLKWDDEQFF
. | TRBD1 | TRBJ1-2 | TRBV11-2 | TGTGCCAGCAGCCACTCCTCGGGACAGGGAAAATTC | CASSHSSGQGKF
few | TRBD1 | TRBJ1-6 | TRBV2 | TGTGCCAGCAGTCCGATGACAGGGGGCATGTCACCCCTCCACTTT | CASSPMTGGMSPLHF